This TCR beta chain was profiled in a study of T cells after yellow fever vaccination (dated by TCRdb to between 2018 and 2021). The study in broad terms: The SMART-Seq v4 Ultra Low Input RNA kit was used to prepare libraries from fractions with low cell numbers. Blood was collected at multiple timepoints before and after primary and secondary immunization, and bulk PBMC replicates and cell subsets were isolated. To follow T-cell clones before and after both primary and booster YFV17D yellow fever vaccination, bulk TCR alpha and beta repertoires underwent longitudinal sequencing. The cohort comprised two healthy male donors, one aged 18 to 30 and one aged 30 to 40 years.

Data came from an Illumina NovaSeq 6000. Synthesis of TCR cDNA relied on 5'RACE template switching, a step that introduced a universal primer site along with unique molecular identifiers. Priming for cDNA synthesis came from both the TCR alpha and TCR beta constant segments. Two PCR steps were used to amplify libraries, with sample barcodes and sequencing adapters being added in the second step. Sequencing of libraries was performed on Illumina HiSeq 2500 (2x100 bp) or NovaSeq (2x150 bp). From the authors' description of their analysis: Demultiplexing of reads and collapsing into UMI consensus sequences were performed with MIGEC, and V(D)J alignment was carried out with MiXCR. Vaccine-responding clonotypes were identified with edgeR using replicate PBMC samples, with FDR below 0.01 and a log2 fold change above 5 up to day 15 being required. Bulk clonotypes were assigned CD4 or CD8 identity according to which sequenced CD4 or CD8 repertoire held them at higher abundance. TCRdb itself trimmed the public reads at Q25 with fastp, ran MiXCR and retained productive beta chains. Each entry merges the rows of one CDR3 protein and shows their most common DNA and genes. TCRdb assigned the V and J calls; the authors' analysis was not used. Here the sample has some 170,000 distinct CDR3 sequences; around 9.7% occur a single time. The top ten constitute around 33% of the sample.

A note on this clonotype: What this receptor recognizes is not known. Per-base quality was not reported, and no clone a single base away is much larger than it.

Points the paper makes about the study in general: Because abundant contaminating clonotypes from the bulk population could be contained in FACS-sorted repertoires, computational filtering was required. A small share of clonotypes was detected in both CD4 and CD8 compartments, with the overlap likely arising from convergent recombination. Compared with the primary T-cell response, the secondary T-cell response was weaker but faster, peaking on day 5 rather than day 15. Because the study included only a couple of donors, the extent to which the findings can be generalized is limited. Most clones expanded after primary vaccination (around 96% of CD4 and roughly 88% of CD8) were re-detected after the booster, suggesting that broad memory maintenance occurred.

The label giving this sample's treatment or condition can be read as: live attenuated yellow fever vaccine strain. PBMCs were isolated from peripheral blood using a standard Ficoll-Paque protocol. Dynabeads CD4 and CD8 positive selection kits were used to isolate the CD4 and CD8 T-cell fractions. TriZol was used to extract RNA from bulk PBMCs, from CD4 and CD8 fractions, and from dextramer-positive and dextramer-negative fractions. Counted from cysteine to phenylalanine, this CDR3 has 15 amino acids. The entry retains the CDR3 DNA only, 45 bases that are in frame from base 1. The germline V end is reduced by 6 bases and the J end by 3 bases; junction bases left unmatched: 10.

The chain links TRBV12-3 or TRBV12-4 with TRBJ2-7; the junction holds 8 bases that match TRBD1. This TCR was sampled from a man between 18 and 29 years old who received the YFV17D yellow fever vaccine. The source was CD8+ T cells sorted from PBMCs, collected 45 days after the yellow fever booster vaccination. The DNA sequence is as follows: TGTGCCAGCAGCTGGACAGGGTCGGGTTTCTACGAGCAGTACTTC. This sequence encodes CASSWTGSGFYEQYF.